This T cell receptor (beta chain) stems from a study of CD8 T cells in ankylosing spondylitis. Overall study findings and caveats: Seemingly characteristic of ankylosing spondylitis blood was a TCR beta motif consisting of roughly 8 highly homologous variants.

The V gene's germline CDR1 is SQVTM and CDR2 ANQGSEA. The CDR3 totals 13 residues. Researchers built TCR beta libraries using quantitative 5'-RACE with molecular barcodes. TCRdb reprocessed the 5' RACE reads via MiXCR and lists one record per CDR3 protein. Altogether fewer than 350,000 distinct CDR3 sequences are present, around a tenth being singletons, with the ten largest covering about a tenth. This clonotype was seen ten or more times. Its antigen is unknown. The source material was blood, either unsorted or a sorted T cell fraction (not recorded which). The V and J genes are TRBV29-1 and TRBJ1-6; possible D gene TRBD1, 6 bases. The clonotype originates from a female donor with ankylosing spondylitis or in good health (not recorded which). This CDR3 reads CSVQVAGDSPLHF. CDR3 bases: TGCAGTGTCCAAGTGGCAGGGGATTCACCCCTCCACTTT. The full variable domain, completed using reference TRBV29-1 and TRBJ1-6, is SAVISQKPSRDICQRGTSLTIQCQVDSQVTMMFWYRQQPGQSLTLIATANQGSEATYESGFVIDKFPISRPNLTFSTLTVSNMSPEDSSIYLCSVQVAGDSPLHFGNGTRLTVT.